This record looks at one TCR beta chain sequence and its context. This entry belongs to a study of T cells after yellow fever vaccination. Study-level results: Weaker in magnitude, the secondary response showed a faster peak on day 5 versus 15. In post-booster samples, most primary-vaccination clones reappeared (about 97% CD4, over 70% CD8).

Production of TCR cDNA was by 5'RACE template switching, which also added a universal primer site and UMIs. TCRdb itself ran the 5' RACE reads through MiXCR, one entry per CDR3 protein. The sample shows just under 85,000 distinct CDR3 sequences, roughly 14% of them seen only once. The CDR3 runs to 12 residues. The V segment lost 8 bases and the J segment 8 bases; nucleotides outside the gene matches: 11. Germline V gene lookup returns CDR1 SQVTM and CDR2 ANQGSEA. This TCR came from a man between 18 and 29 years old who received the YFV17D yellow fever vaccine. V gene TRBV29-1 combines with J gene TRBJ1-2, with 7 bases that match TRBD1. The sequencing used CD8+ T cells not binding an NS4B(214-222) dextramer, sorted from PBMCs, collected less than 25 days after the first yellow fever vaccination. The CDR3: CSTRTGAGGYTF. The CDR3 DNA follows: TGCAGCACCCGTACAGGGGCGGGAGGCTACACCTTC.